This TCR beta chain was found in a study of blood T cell repertoires in COVID-19. Study at large: COVID-19 samples, acute and convalescent, were from the United States, Italy and Spain. T cells, B-cell-depleted T cells, or PBMCs provided the cDNA or gDNA that served as material.

Original processing notes: Using reference gene primer amplification, nucleated cell counts were estimated. Assay: immunoSEQ multiplex PCR; the TCRdb copy retains only in-frame clones and omits some. From that table come the V and J calls and clone size; the DNA was used to work out D and trimming. Of 60,000 to 75,000 clones in the sample, around 86% were seen once. After removal of 6 bases from V and 0 bases from J, the junction contained 7 bases not matched to a gene. This CDR3 region has 15 residues. Germline loops: CDR1 MNHEY, CDR2 SVGAGI. This chain uses TRBV6-5 with TRBJ2-7, with 8 nucleotides matching TRBD1. Source material: peripheral blood. The clonotype was recovered from a man over 45 with active COVID-19. CDR3 nucleotide sequence: TGTGCCAGCAGGCCCGGGACAGGAGCCTCCTACGAGCAGTACTTC. As protein: CASRPGTGASYEQYF.